This T cell receptor (beta chain) was sequenced in a study of Tregs in tolerant kidney transplant recipients. Study-wide findings and caveats: Expanding Tregs on activated donor B cells appeared to best identify donor-specific TCRbeta clones. Validation in larger populations is needed because few patients were studied.

Germline lookup yields CDR1 SEHNR and CDR2 FQNEAQ (reference sequence). Trimming took off 2 bases at V and 0 bases at J, with 11 bases between the two ends. The CDR3 extends over 16 amino acids. Related graft donors supplied nonmyeloablative bone marrow transplants, and mixed chimerism was transient. Unstimulated regulatory T cells (CD4+CD25+CD127-), CD4+CD25- non-regulatory cells, CD4 and CD8 cells were FACS-sorted from thawed PBMCs. Turning to this clone: No antigen is known for it.

Method: immunoSEQ multiplex PCR; TCRdb's copy keeps in-frame clones and lacks some. In the table there are about 81,000 clones, roughly 90% of which are singletons. The V and J genes are TRBV7-9 and TRBJ2-4, with D possibly being TRBD1 (5 bases). This TCR was sampled from a human patient who received a combined kidney and bone marrow transplant. A share of the T cells may be of graft donor origin. This material consisted of CD4+ T cells from blood (PBMCs), taken 24 months after the transplant. CDR3 bases: TGTGCCAGCAGCTTATCAGGGCAGAAAGCCAAAAACATTCAGTACTTC. Amino acid sequence: CASSLSGQKAKNIQYF.